Sequencing of this T cell receptor beta chain was carried out in a study of T-cell reconstitution after alpha-beta-depleted transplantation in children. Per germline, CDR1 SGHKS and CDR2 YYEKEE (reference sequence). CDR3 length: 15 residues. J lost 5 bases, V lost 4 bases, and 11 bases had no gene match. This clonotype has more than one count but fewer than ten. The antigen remains undetermined. The TCRbeta library was prepared with unique molecular identifiers. In TCRdb, the PCR reads were re-called with MiXCR into one record per CDR3 protein. The sample yields approximately 130,000 distinct CDR3 sequences, about a tenth seen once. Overall study results and limits: Expanded graft clones numbering several hundred reportedly gave rise to alpha-beta T cells about two months after transplant. In some patients, recipient T cells and intrathymic progenitors surviving conditioning explained high day-60 diversity.

The V and J genes are TRBV5-5 and TRBJ2-5; 7 bases fit TRBD2. This receptor was obtained from a girl younger than two who had a stem cell transplant for combined immunodeficiency, so the T cells may come from the graft donor. The material was PBMCs, mostly from graft donor cells, obtained 180 days after TCRalphabeta/CD19-depleted stem cell transplant. The CDR3 spells CASSPGLGSRETQYF. Written as DNA, the CDR3 is TGTGCCAGCAGCCCCGGACTAGGTTCTAGGGAGACCCAGTACTTC.